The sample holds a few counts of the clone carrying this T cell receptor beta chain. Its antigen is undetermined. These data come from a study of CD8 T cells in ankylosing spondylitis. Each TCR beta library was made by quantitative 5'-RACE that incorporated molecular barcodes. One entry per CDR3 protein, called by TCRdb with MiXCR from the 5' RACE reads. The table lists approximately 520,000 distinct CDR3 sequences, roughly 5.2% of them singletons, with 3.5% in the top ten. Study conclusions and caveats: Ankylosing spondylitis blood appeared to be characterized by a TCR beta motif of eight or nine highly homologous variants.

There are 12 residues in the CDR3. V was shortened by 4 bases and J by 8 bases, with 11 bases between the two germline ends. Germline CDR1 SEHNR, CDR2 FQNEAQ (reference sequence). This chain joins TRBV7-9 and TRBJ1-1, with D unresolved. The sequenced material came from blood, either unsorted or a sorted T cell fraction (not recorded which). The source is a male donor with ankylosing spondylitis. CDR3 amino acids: CASSSVRIEAFF. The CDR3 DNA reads TGTGCCAGCAGCTCCGTCCGAATAGAAGCTTTCTTT.